This T cell receptor (beta chain) was retrieved from a study of blood T cell repertoires in COVID-19. Study information: Spain, Italy and the United States supplied samples that represented acute and convalescent COVID-19. From T cells, B-cell-depleted T cells, or PBMCs came the material, which was cDNA or gDNA.

Original data processing: From reference gene primer amplification, estimates of nucleated cell counts were derived. Only in-frame clones appear in the TCRdb table, and some are missing; sequencing was by immunoSEQ multiplex PCR. The DNA gave D and trimming, while V, J and clone size come from that table. The table includes a few hundred thousand clones, around 84% detected once. This CDR3 contains 15 residues. From germline, CDR1 is SEHNR and CDR2 FQNEAQ (reference sequence). With V trimmed by 5 bases and J by 3 bases, 7 bases remained unmatched. This chain uses TRBV7-9 with TRBJ1-3; 7 nucleotides line up with TRBD1. The sample taken for sequencing was peripheral blood. The sequence came from a woman between 18 and 29 years old with acute or convalescent COVID-19. The CDR3 nucleotides are TGTGCCAGCAGCAAAAGGACAGGAATTGGAAACACCATATATTTT. Translation: CASSKRTGIGNTIYF.